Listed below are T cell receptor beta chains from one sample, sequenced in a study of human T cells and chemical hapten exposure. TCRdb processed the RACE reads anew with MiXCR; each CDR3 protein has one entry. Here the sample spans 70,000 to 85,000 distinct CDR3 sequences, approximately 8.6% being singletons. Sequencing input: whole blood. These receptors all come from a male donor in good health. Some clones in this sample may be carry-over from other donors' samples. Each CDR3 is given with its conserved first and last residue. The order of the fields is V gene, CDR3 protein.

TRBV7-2 CASSLDTGGDFTIETQYF
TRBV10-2 CASSADSIRNYGYTF
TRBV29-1 CSVGTGGEGSGNTIYF
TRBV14 CASSQRSPFTDTQYF
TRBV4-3 CASSQAGLVDTQYF
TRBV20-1 CSALVAESSYNEQFF
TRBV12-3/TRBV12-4 CASSFPTSGNNEQFF
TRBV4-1 CASSQEELTGTYEQYF
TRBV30 CAWSEQGYEQYF
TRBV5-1 CASSMAGEVEQFF